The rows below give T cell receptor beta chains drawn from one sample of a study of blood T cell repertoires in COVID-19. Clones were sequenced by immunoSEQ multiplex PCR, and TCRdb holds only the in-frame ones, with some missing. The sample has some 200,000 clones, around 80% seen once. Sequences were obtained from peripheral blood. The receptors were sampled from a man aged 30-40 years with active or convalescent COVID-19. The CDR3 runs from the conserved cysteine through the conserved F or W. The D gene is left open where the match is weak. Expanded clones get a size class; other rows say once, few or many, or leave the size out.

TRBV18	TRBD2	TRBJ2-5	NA	CASSPGLAETGYF	TGTGCCAGCTCACCGGGACTAGCGGAAACAGGGTACTTC
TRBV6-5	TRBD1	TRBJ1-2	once	CASSTRTGGDYGYTF	TGTGCCAGCAGTACCCGGACAGGGGGAGACTATGGCTACACCTTC
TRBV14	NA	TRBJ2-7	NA	CASSHLSPEQYF	TGTGCCAGCAGCCACCTAAGTCCCGAGCAGTACTTC
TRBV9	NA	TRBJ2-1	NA	CASSAGGSGYNEQFF	TGTGCCAGCAGCGCCGGGGGTAGCGGATACAATGAGCAGTTCTTC
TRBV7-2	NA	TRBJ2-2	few	CASSLTGGLLELFF	TGTGCCAGCAGCTTAACAGGAGGGCTATTGGAGCTGTTTTTT
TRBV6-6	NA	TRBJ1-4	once	CASTGGRDEKLFF	TGTGCCAGCACCGGTGGGCGCGATGAAAAACTGTTTTTT
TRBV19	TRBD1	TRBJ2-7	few	CASSIQGVDEQYF	TGTGCCAGTAGTATACAGGGGGTCGACGAGCAGTACTTC
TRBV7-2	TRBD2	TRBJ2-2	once	CASSTGTRFRGHTGELFF	TGTGCCAGCAGCACGGGGACTAGATTTCGCGGCCACACCGGGGAGCTGTTTTTT
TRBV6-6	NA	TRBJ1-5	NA	CASESEYSNQPQHF	TGTGCCAGCGAGAGTGAGTATAGCAATCAGCCCCAGCATTTT
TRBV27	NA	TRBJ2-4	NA	CASSLGGDGYIQYF	TGTGCCAGCAGTTTGGGCGGGGATGGATACATTCAGTACTTC
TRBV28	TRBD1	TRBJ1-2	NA	CASSLRTGTYGYTF	TGTGCCAGCAGTCTGCGGACAGGGACCTATGGCTACACCTTC
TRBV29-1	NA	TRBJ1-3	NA	CSVEVPGLGNTIYF	TGCAGCGTTGAAGTGCCAGGGCTAGGAAACACCATATATTTT
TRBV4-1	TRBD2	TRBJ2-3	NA	CASSLTETAGTSGNRGTQYF	TGCGCCAGCAGCCTTACCGAAACTGCCGGGACTAGCGGCAATAGGGGTACGCAGTATTTT
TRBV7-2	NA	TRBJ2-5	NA	CASSNLPGHSQETQYF	TGTGCCAGCAGCAACCTCCCGGGACACTCCCAAGAGACCCAGTACTTC
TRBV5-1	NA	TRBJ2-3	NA	CASSVGGPRTDTQYF	TGCGCCAGCAGCGTGGGGGGGCCCCGCACAGATACGCAGTATTTT
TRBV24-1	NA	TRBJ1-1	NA	CATSQGTWNTEAFF	TGTGCCACCTCTCAGGGGACATGGAACACTGAAGCTTTCTTT
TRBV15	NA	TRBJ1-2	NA	CATSRDLLNYGYTF	TGTGCCACCAGCAGAGATCTGCTAAACTATGGCTACACCTTC
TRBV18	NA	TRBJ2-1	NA	CASSPNSWERNEQFF	TGTGCCAGCTCACCAAACTCCTGGGAGAGGAATGAGCAGTTCTTC
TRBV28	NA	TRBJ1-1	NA	CASSLYQGRATEAFF	TGTGCCAGCAGTTTATATCAGGGCCGGGCCACTGAAGCTTTCTTT
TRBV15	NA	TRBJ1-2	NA	CATSRDRGARYYGYTF	TGTGCCACCAGCAGAGATCGGGGAGCCCGCTACTATGGCTACACCTTC
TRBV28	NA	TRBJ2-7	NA	CASRGRSYEQYF	TGTGCCAGCAGGGGGAGATCGTACGAGCAGTACTTC
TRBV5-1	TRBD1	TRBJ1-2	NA	CASSFLGQGNYGYTF	TGCGCCAGCAGCTTTCTAGGACAGGGTAACTATGGCTACACCTTC
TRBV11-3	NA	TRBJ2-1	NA	CASSLGVGAHNEQFF	TGTGCCAGCAGCTTAGGGGTAGGGGCCCACAATGAGCAGTTCTTC
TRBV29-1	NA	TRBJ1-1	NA	CSGGQMNTEAFF	TGCAGCGGTGGACAGATGAACACTGAAGCTTTCTTT
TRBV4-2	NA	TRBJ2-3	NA	CASSQGGGTDTQYF	TGTGCCAGCAGCCAAGGGGGGGGCACAGATACGCAGTATTTT
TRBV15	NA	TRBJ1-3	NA	CATSRASGQGTGNTIYF	TGTGCCACCAGCAGGGCTTCGGGGCAGGGGACTGGAAACACCATATATTTT
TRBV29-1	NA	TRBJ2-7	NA	CSVATGILYEQYF	TGCAGCGTTGCCACAGGGATTTTGTACGAGCAGTACTTC
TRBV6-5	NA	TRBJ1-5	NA	CASGQYSNQPQHF	TGTGCCAGTGGACAGTATAGCAATCAGCCCCAGCATTTT
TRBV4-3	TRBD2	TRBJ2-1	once	CASQAGAANEQFF	TGCGCCAGTCAGGCGGGAGCAGCGAATGAGCAGTTCTTC
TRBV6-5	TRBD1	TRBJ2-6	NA	CASTPQGDGANVLTF	TGTGCCAGCACCCCACAGGGGGACGGGGCCAACGTCCTGACTTTC
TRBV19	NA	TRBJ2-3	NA	CASSVRGSDTQYF	TGTGCCAGTAGTGTCCGGGGTTCAGATACGCAGTATTTT
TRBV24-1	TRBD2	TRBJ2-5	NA	CATSDLAGTSGKKETQYF	TGTGCCACCAGTGATTTGGCTGGGACTAGCGGGAAAAAAGAGACCCAGTACTTC
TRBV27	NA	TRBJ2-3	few	CASSRTTSTDTQYF	TGTGCCAGCAGTCGCACCACTAGCACAGATACGCAGTATTTT
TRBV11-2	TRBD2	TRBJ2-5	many	CASSSGLAGAQETQYF	TGTGCCAGCAGCTCCGGACTAGCGGGGGCTCAAGAGACCCAGTACTTC
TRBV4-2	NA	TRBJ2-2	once	CASSQKGGLAEWGTGELFF	TGTGCCAGCAGCCAAAAGGGGGGCCTAGCGGAGTGGGGCACCGGGGAGCTGTTTTTT
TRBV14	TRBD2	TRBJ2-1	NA	CASSQARTSGLAPQFF	TGTGCCAGCAGCCAAGCAAGGACTAGCGGGCTCGCTCCTCAGTTCTTC
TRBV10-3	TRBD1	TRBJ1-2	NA	CAISDPTLDRGYGYTF	TGTGCCATCAGTGACCCCACTCTCGACAGGGGATATGGCTACACCTTC
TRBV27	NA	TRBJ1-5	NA	CASRTVGSNQPQHF	TGTGCCAGCAGGACAGTCGGGAGCAATCAGCCCCAGCATTTT
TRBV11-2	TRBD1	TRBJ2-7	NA	CASSPRDRGNTRPRLYF	TGTGCCAGCAGCCCCCGGGACAGGGGGAACACTAGACCCCGTCTGTACTTC
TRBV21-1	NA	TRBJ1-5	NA	CASGDGDQPQHF	TGTGCCAGCGGAGACGGAGATCAGCCCCAGCATTTT
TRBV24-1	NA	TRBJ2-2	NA	CATAPSGAGELFF	TGTGCCACCGCGCCCTCGGGAGCCGGGGAGCTGTTTTTT
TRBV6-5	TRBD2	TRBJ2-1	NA	CASSSGLAGGYEQFF	TGTGCCAGCAGTTCGGGACTAGCGGGAGGATATGAGCAGTTCTTC
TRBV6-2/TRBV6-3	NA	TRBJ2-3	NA	CASSYGLTGARADTQYF	TGTGCCAGCAGTTACGGCTTGACGGGAGCCAGGGCAGATACGCAGTATTTT
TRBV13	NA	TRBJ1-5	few	CASSLKGGNQPQHF	TGTGCCAGCAGCTTAAAAGGGGGCAATCAGCCCCAGCATTTT
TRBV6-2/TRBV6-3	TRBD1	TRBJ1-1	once	CASSAQGLLNTEAFF	TGTGCCAGCAGCGCACAGGGGCTCTTGAACACTGAAGCTTTCTTT
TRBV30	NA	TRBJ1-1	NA	CAWRKQGKTFF	TGTGCCTGGAGGAAACAGGGTAAGACTTTCTTT